The following is a T cell receptor beta chain sequence with its context. Its antigen is unidentified. Other DNA sequences in the sample encode the same CDR3. This record comes from a study of shared clonotypes between healthy human individuals. Study outcomes and limitations: Rarefaction exposed incomplete sorted-subset sequencing despite large depth.

Replicate sorted-subset PCRs were loaded with 150 to 250 ng DNA, 30,000 to 35,000 T cell genomes. Clones were read by immunoSEQ multiplex PCR, and TCRdb kept only the in-frame ones, dropping some. Counted here are over a million clones, roughly 95% occurring once; the ten biggest clones make up over 1%. CD45RA+ naive and CD45RA-negative memory subsets were separated from CD4+ cells. With 0 bases clipped from V and 9 bases from J, the junction kept 4 bases outside the gene matches. The CDR3 runs 13 residues. The germline CDR1 and CDR2 sequences are GTSNPN and SVGIG (reference sequence). Sequencing was performed on naive CD4+ T cells sorted from blood. Subset denoted: CD45RA+ positively selected. This receptor was obtained from a man aged 30 to 39 in good health. This chain links TRBV30 with TRBJ2-1; 8 nucleotides line up with TRBD2. This CDR3 is CAWSVRGGGEQFF. The CDR3 region has the DNA TGTGCCTGGAGTGTACGGGGGGGAGGTGAGCAGTTCTTC.